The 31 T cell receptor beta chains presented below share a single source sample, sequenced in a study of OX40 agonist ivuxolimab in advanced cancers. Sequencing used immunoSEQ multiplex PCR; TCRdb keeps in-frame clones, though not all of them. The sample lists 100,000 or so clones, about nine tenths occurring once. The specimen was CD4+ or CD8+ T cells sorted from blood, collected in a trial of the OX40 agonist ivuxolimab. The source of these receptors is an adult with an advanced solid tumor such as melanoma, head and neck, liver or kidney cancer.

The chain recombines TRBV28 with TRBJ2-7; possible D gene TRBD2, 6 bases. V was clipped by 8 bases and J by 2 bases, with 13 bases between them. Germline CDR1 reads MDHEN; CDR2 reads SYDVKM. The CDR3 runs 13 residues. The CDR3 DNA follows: TGTGCCAGCTCAAGACGGGGGACCTACGAGCAGTACTTC. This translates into CASSRRGTYEQYF.

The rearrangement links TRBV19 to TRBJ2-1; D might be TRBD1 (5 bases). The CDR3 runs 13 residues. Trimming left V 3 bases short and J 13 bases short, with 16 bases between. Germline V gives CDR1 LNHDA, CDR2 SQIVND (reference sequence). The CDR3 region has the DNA TGTGCCAGTAGTATGGGGCAGAGTACGGTTCAGTTCTTC. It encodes CASSMGQSTVQFF.

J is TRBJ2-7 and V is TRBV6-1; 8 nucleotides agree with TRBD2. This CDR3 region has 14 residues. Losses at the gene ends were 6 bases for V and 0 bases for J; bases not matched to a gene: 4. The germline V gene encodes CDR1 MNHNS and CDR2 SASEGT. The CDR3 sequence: CASRLGGASYEQYF. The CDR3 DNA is TGTGCCAGCAGGCTCGGGGGGGCCTCCTACGAGCAGTACTTC.

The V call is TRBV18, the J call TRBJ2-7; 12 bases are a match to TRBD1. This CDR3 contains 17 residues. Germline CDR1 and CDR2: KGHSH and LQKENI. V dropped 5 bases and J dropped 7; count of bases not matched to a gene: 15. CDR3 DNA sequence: TGTGCCAGCTCATCTTCAATGCCGGGACAGGGGGCGGGGGAGCAGTACTTC. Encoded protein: CASSSSMPGQGAGEQYF.

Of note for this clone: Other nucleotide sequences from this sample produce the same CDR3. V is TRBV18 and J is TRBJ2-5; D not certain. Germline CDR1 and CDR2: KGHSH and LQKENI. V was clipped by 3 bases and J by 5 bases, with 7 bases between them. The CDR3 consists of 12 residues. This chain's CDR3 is CASSPSRETQYF. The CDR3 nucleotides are TGTGCCAGCTCACCCTCGCGGGAGACCCAGTACTTC.

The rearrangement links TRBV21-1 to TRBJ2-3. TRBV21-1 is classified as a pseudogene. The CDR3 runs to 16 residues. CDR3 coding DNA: TGTGCCAGCAGCAAAGATGGGGCAGGGAGAAAGATAACGCAGTATTTT. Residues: CASSKDGAGRKITQYF.

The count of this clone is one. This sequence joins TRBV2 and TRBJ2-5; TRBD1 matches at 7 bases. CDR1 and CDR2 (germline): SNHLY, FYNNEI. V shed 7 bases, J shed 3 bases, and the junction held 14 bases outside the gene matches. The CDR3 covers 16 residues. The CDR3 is CASTRVFRQGKETQYF. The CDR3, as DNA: TGTGCCAGCACCAGGGTTTTCCGACAGGGAAAAGAGACCCAGTACTTC. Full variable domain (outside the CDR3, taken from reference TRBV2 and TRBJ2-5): EPEVTQTPSHQVTQMGQEVILRCVPISNHLYFYWYRQILGQKVEFLVSFYNNEISEKSEIFDDQFSVERPDGSNFTLKIRSTKLEDSAMYFCASTRVFRQGKETQYFGPGTRLLVL.

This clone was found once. Here the CDR3 DNA reads TGTGCCAGCTCACCGGGACAGGGGTCATACAATGAGCAGTTCTTC. Translating gives CASSPGQGSYNEQFF. V is TRBV18 and J is TRBJ2-1; 10 bases are a match to TRBD1. J was trimmed by 4 bases and V by 3 bases; bases with no gene match: 3. The CDR3 consists of 15 residues. Germline V gene lookup returns CDR1 KGHSH and CDR2 LQKENI.

The CDR3 spells CASSDLGGDTEAFF. DNA for the CDR3: TGTGCCAGCAGTGATTTGGGCGGAGACACTGAAGCTTTCTTT. The rearrangement uses TRBV2 and TRBJ1-1, with unresolved D. In germline, CDR1 is SNHLY, CDR2 FYNNEI. The V and J ends lost 3 bases and 3 bases respectively, with 11 bases between them. This CDR3 is 14 amino acids long.

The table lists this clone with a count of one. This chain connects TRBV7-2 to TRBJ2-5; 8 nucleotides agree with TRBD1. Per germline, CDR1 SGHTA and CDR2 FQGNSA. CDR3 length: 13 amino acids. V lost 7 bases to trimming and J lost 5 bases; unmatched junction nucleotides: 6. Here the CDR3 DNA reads TGTGCCAGCACCCCGGACAGGGTTGAGACCCAGTACTTC. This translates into CASTPDRVETQYF.

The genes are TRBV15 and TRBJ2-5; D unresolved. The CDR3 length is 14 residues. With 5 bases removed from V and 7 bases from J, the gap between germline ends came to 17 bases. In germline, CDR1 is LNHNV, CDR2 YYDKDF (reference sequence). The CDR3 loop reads CATSGREPLGTQYF. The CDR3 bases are TGTGCCACCAGCGGAAGGGAACCCCTCGGGACCCAGTACTTC.

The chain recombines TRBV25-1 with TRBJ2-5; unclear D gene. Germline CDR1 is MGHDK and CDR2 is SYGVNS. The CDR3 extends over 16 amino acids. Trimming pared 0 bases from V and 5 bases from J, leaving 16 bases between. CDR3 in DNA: TGTGCCAGCAGTGAATATGGTCAAGGAGCCCCGGAGACCCAGTACTTC. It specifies CASSEYGQGAPETQYF. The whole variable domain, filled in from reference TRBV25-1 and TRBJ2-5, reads EADIYQTPRYLVIGTGKKITLECSQTMGHDKMYWYQQDPGMELHLIHYSYGVNSTEKGDLSSESTVSRIRTEHFPLTLESARPSHTSQYLCASSEYGQGAPETQYFGPGTRLLVL.

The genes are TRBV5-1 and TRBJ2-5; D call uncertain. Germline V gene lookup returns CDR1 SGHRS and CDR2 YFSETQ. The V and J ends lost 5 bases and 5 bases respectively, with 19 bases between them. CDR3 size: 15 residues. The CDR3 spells CASSSNPPTVETQYF. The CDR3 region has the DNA TGCGCCAGCAGTTCCAACCCCCCTACTGTGGAGACCCAGTACTTC.

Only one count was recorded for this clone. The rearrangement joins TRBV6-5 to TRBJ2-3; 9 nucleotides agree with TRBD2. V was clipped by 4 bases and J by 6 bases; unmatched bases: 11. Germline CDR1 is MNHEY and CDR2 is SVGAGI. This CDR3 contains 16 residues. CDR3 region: CASSSTSGPRADTQYF. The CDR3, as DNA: TGTGCCAGCAGTTCGACTAGCGGTCCAAGGGCGGATACGCAGTATTTT.

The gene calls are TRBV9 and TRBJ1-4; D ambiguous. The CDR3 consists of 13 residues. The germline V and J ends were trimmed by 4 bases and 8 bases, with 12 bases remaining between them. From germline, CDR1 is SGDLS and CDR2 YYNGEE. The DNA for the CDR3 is TGTGCCAGCAGCTCCGACACCGCAGAAAAACTGTTTTTT. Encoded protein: CASSSDTAEKLFF.

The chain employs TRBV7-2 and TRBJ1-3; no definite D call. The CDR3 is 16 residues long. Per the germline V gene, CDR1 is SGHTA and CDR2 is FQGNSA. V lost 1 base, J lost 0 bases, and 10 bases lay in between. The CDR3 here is CASSLEGAFSGNTIYF. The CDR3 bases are TGTGCCAGCAGCTTAGAAGGAGCCTTCTCTGGAAACACCATATATTTT. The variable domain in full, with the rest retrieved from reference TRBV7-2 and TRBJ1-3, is GAGVSQSPSNKVTEKGKDVELRCDPISGHTALYWYRQSLGQGLEFLIYFQGNSAPDKSGLPSDRFSAERTGGSVSTLTIQRTQQEDSAVYLCASSLEGAFSGNTIYFGEGSWLTVV.

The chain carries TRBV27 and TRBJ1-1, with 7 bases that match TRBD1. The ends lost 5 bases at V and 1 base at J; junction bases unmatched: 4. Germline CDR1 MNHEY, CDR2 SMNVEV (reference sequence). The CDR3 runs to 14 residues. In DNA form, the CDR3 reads TGTGCCAGCAGTAGGGCAGGGGGGAACACTGAAGCTTTCTTT. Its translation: CASSRAGGNTEAFF.

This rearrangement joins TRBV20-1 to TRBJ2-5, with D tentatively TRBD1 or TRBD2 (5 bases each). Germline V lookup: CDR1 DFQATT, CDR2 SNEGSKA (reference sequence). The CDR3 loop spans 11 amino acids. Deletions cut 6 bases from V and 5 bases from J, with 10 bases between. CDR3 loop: CSAARGETQYF. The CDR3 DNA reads TGCAGTGCCGCCCGGGGCGAGACCCAGTACTTC.

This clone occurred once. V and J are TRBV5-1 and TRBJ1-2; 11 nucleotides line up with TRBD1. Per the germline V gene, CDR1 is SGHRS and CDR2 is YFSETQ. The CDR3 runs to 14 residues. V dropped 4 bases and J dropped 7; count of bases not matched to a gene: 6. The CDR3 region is CASSPGTGGFGYTF. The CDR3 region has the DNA TGCGCCAGCAGCCCCGGGACAGGGGGTTTTGGCTACACCTTC.

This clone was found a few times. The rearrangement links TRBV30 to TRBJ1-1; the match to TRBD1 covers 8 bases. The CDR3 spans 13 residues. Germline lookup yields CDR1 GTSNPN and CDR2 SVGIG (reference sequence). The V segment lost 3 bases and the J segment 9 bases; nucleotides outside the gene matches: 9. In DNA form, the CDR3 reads TGTGCCTGGAGCGGGACAGGACAAGGCAAAGCTTTCTTT. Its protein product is CAWSGTGQGKAFF.

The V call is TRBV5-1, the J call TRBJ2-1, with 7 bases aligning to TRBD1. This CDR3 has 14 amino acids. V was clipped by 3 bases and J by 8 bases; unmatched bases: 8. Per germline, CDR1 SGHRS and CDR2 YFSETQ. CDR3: CASSSTGRLDEQFF. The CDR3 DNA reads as TGCGCCAGCAGCTCGACAGGGCGGCTGGATGAGCAGTTCTTC.

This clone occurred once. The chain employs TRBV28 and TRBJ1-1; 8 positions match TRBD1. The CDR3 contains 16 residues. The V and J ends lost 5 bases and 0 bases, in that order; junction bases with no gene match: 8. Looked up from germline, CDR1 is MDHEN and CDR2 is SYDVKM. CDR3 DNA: TGTGCCAGCAGTCTGACAGGGGTTGGGATGAACACTGAAGCTTTCTTT. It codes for CASSLTGVGMNTEAFF.

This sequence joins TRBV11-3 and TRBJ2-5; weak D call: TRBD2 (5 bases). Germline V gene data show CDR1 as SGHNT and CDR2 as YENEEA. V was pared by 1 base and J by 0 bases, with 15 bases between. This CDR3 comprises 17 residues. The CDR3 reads CASSLVGPGNYQETQYF. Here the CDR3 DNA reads TGTGCCAGCAGCTTAGTAGGACCGGGAAACTACCAAGAGACCCAGTACTTC.

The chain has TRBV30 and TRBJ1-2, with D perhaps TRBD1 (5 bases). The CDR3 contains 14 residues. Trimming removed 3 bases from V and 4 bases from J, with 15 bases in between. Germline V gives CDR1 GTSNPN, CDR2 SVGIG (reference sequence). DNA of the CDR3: TGTGCCTGGAGCCCAACAATCGGGGCCTATGGCTACACCTTC. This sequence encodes CAWSPTIGAYGYTF.

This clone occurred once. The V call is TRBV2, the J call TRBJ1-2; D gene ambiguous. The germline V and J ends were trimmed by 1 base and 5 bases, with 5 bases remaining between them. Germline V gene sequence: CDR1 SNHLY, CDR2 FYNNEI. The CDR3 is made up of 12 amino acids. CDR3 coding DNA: TGTGCCAGCAGTGAAGGAACTTATGGCTACACCTTC. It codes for CASSEGTYGYTF.

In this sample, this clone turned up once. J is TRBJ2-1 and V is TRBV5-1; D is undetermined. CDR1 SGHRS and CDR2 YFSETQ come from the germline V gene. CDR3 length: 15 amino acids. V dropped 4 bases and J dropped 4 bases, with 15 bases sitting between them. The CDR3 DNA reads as TGCGCCAGCAGCACGGACGGCTCTGGTTACAATGAGCAGTTCTTC. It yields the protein CASSTDGSGYNEQFF. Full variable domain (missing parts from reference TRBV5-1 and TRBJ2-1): KAGVTQTPRYLIKTRGQQVTLSCSPISGHRSVSWYQQTPGQGLQFLFEYFSETQRNKGNFPGRFSGRQFSNSRSEMNVSTLELGDSALYLCASSTDGSGYNEQFFGPGTRLTVL.

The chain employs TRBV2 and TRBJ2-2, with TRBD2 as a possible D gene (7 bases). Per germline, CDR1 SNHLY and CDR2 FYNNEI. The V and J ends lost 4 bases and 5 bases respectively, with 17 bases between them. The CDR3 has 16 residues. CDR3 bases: TGTGCCAGCAGTGTTTGGGGGGGCGTTGGGACCGGGGAGCTGTTTTTT. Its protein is CASSVWGGVGTGELFF.

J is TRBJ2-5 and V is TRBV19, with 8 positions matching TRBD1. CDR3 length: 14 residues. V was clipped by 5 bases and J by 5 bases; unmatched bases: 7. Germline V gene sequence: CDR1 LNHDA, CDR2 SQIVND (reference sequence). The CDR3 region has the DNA TGTGCCAGTAGTTCTCGGGACAGGACCGAGACCCAGTACTTC. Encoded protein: CASSSRDRTETQYF.

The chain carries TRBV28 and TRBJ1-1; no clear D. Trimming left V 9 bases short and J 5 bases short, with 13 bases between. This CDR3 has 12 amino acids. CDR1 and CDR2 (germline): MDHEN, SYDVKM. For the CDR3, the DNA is TGTGCCAGTCTAGGGTTGGCGACTGAAGCTTTCTTT. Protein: CASLGLATEAFF. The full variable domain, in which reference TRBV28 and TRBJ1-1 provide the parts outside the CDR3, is DVKVTQSSRYLVKRTGEKVFLECVQDMDHENMFWYRQDPGLGLRLIYFSYDVKMKEKGDIPEGYSVSREKKERFSLILESASTNQTSMYLCASLGLATEAFFGQGTRLTVV.

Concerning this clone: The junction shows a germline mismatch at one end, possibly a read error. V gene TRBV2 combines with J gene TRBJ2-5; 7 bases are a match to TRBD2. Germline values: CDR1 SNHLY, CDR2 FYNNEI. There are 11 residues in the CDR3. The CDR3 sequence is CASSVAASGNF. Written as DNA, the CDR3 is TGTGCCAGCAGTGTGGCGGCTAGCGGTAACTTC.

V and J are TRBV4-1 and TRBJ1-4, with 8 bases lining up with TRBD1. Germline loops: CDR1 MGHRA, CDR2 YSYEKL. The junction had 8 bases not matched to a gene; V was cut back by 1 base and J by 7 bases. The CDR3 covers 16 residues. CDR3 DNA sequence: TGCGCCAGCAGCCAAGGGTCAGGGGGCGGAGGTGAAAAACTGTTTTTT. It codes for CASSQGSGGGGEKLFF.